Listed below are T cell receptor beta chains from one sample, sequenced in a study of T cell repertoires in cytomegalovirus infection. These receptors have no known antigen. TCRdb re-called the reads through MiXCR, storing one row per CDR3 protein. The data contain about 310,000 distinct CDR3 sequences, around a quarter of them singletons. The starting material was cultured PBMCs, obtained from culture after CMV antigen stimulation. These receptors all stem from a human donor in good health (CMV status not recorded). Some clones in this sample may be carry-over from other donors' samples. Each CDR3 is given with its conserved first and last residue. D genes are given only for firm matches. Some rows have no size entry. The others give once, few or many, or a class for an expanded clone.

abundance: many
d_gene: NA
j_gene: TRBJ2-3
v_gene: TRBV7-2
CDR3aa: CASSLDWAGPTSDTQYF
CDR3nt: TGTGCCAGCAGCTTAGACTGGGCGGGACCTACCTCAGATACGCAGTATTTT

abundance: NA
d_gene: NA
j_gene: TRBJ1-2
v_gene: TRBV30
CDR3aa: CAWSVVGGHAGYTF
CDR3nt: TGTGCCTGGAGTGTTGTCGGGGGGCACGCAGGCTACACCTTC

abundance: NA
d_gene: NA
j_gene: TRBJ1-1
v_gene: TRBV6-2/TRBV6-3
CDR3aa: CASSPQNVRGTEAFF
CDR3nt: TGTGCCAGCAGTCCGCAAAACGTAAGGGGCACTGAAGCTTTCTTT

abundance: NA
d_gene: TRBD1
j_gene: TRBJ1-5
v_gene: TRBV18
CDR3aa: CASSPTGQGGNQPQHF
CDR3nt: TGTGCCAGCTCACCAACAGGACAGGGCGGCAATCAGCCCCAGCATTTT

abundance: few
d_gene: NA
j_gene: TRBJ2-1
v_gene: TRBV5-4
CDR3aa: CASSSVRGTYNEQFF
CDR3nt: TGTGCCAGCAGCTCGGTCCGCGGGACTTACAATGAGCAGTTCTTC

abundance: NA
d_gene: NA
j_gene: TRBJ2-5
v_gene: TRBV18
CDR3aa: CASSPPMGEGETQYF
CDR3nt: TGTGCCAGCTCACCACCCATGGGAGAGGGAGAGACCCAGTACTTC

abundance: few
d_gene: TRBD2
j_gene: TRBJ2-2
v_gene: TRBV7-2
CDR3aa: CASSPPGGNTGELFF
CDR3nt: TGTGCCAGCAGCCCCCCGGGAGGGAACACCGGGGAGCTGTTTTTT

abundance: few
d_gene: NA
j_gene: TRBJ1-4
v_gene: TRBV7-8
CDR3aa: CASSPLTLREPTNEKLFF
CDR3nt: TGTGCCAGCAGCCCCCTCACCCTTAGGGAACCAACTAATGAAAAACTGTTTTTT

abundance: NA
d_gene: NA
j_gene: TRBJ1-1
v_gene: TRBV6-5
CDR3aa: CASSYSHGIGNTEAFF
CDR3nt: TGTGCCAGCAGTTACTCGCACGGGATAGGGAACACTGAAGCTTTCTTT

abundance: many
d_gene: NA
j_gene: TRBJ2-3
v_gene: TRBV27
CDR3aa: CASSLWWADTQYF
CDR3nt: TGTGCCAGCAGTTTATGGTGGGCCGATACGCAGTATTTT

abundance: NA
d_gene: NA
j_gene: TRBJ1-2
v_gene: TRBV24-1
CDR3aa: CATSDSMTIYYGYTF
CDR3nt: TGTGCCACCAGTGATTCAATGACAATTTACTATGGCTACACCTTC

abundance: few
d_gene: TRBD2
j_gene: TRBJ2-7
v_gene: TRBV13
CDR3aa: CASSGAGGHEQYF
CDR3nt: TGTGCCAGCAGCGGAGCGGGAGGGCACGAGCAGTACTTC

abundance: NA
d_gene: TRBD2
j_gene: TRBJ2-1
v_gene: TRBV19
CDR3aa: CASRVASGSSEQFF
CDR3nt: TGTGCCAGTAGGGTGGCTAGCGGGAGTAGTGAGCAGTTCTTC

abundance: NA
d_gene: NA
j_gene: TRBJ1-1
v_gene: TRBV7-9
CDR3aa: CASSFPSGSIEAFF
CDR3nt: TGTGCCAGCAGCTTCCCTTCGGGATCTATTGAAGCTTTCTTT

abundance: few
d_gene: NA
j_gene: TRBJ1-2
v_gene: TRBV6-2/TRBV6-3
CDR3aa: CASKLGPANYGYTF
CDR3nt: TGTGCCTCCAAGTTGGGACCGGCTAACTATGGCTACACCTTC

abundance: once
d_gene: TRBD2
j_gene: TRBJ2-7
v_gene: TRBV6-2/TRBV6-3
CDR3aa: CASSRLAGASYEQYF
CDR3nt: TGTGCCAGCAGTCGCCTAGCGGGGGCCTCCTACGAGCAGTACTTC

abundance: few
d_gene: NA
j_gene: TRBJ2-7
v_gene: TRBV7-9
CDR3aa: CASSLVGGNYEQYF
CDR3nt: TGTGCCAGCAGCTTAGTGGGGGGAAACTACGAGCAGTACTTC

abundance: few
d_gene: NA
j_gene: TRBJ2-2
v_gene: TRBV7-9
CDR3aa: CASSPPYTPAGELFF
CDR3nt: TGTGCCAGCAGCCCCCCGTATACCCCGGCCGGGGAGCTGTTTTTT

abundance: NA
d_gene: NA
j_gene: TRBJ2-7
v_gene: TRBV28
CDR3aa: CASSPTPWYEQYF
CDR3nt: TGTGCCAGCAGTCCCACCCCTTGGTACGAGCAGTACTTC

abundance: few
d_gene: NA
j_gene: TRBJ2-7
v_gene: TRBV7-3
CDR3aa: CASSLYGRVGEQYF
CDR3nt: TGTGCCAGCAGCTTATACGGCAGGGTGGGAGAGCAGTACTTC

abundance: NA
d_gene: NA
j_gene: TRBJ2-7
v_gene: TRBV7-9
CDR3aa: CASSLVGVLSNEQYF
CDR3nt: TGTGCCAGCAGCTTAGTAGGGGTTCTCTCGAACGAGCAGTACTTC

abundance: NA
d_gene: NA
j_gene: TRBJ2-6
v_gene: TRBV27
CDR3aa: CASSLQFPGANVLTF
CDR3nt: TGTGCCAGCAGTTTACAGTTCCCTGGGGCCAACGTCCTGACTTTC

abundance: NA
d_gene: NA
j_gene: TRBJ2-1
v_gene: TRBV20-1
CDR3aa: CSASPSAAYNEQFF
CDR3nt: TGCAGTGCTAGCCCTAGCGCGGCATACAATGAGCAGTTCTTC

abundance: NA
d_gene: NA
j_gene: TRBJ1-1
v_gene: TRBV4-3
CDR3aa: CASSQDGGAEAFF
CDR3nt: TGCGCCAGCAGCCAAGACGGGGGCGCTGAAGCTTTCTTT

abundance: NA
d_gene: NA
j_gene: TRBJ1-1
v_gene: TRBV7-3
CDR3aa: CASSLQRGSEAFF
CDR3nt: TGTGCCAGCAGCCTACAGAGGGGCTCTGAAGCTTTCTTT

abundance: many
d_gene: TRBD2
j_gene: TRBJ2-6
v_gene: TRBV7-2
CDR3aa: CASSSLSGLAAASGANVLTF
CDR3nt: TGTGCCAGCAGCTCGCTCTCGGGACTAGCGGCGGCGTCTGGGGCCAACGTCCTGACTTTC

abundance: NA
d_gene: NA
j_gene: TRBJ1-5
v_gene: TRBV19
CDR3aa: CASRETENQPQHF
CDR3nt: TGTGCCAGTAGGGAAACTGAAAATCAGCCCCAGCATTTT

abundance: many
d_gene: TRBD1
j_gene: TRBJ1-4
v_gene: TRBV28
CDR3aa: CASSRATGGGEKLFF
CDR3nt: TGTGCCAGCAGTCGCGCGACAGGGGGGGGTGAAAAACTGTTTTTT

abundance: few
d_gene: NA
j_gene: TRBJ2-2
v_gene: TRBV11-3
CDR3aa: CASSLGQELFF
CDR3nt: TGTGCCAGCAGCTTAGGGCAGGAGCTGTTTTTT

abundance: NA
d_gene: NA
j_gene: TRBJ1-2
v_gene: TRBV29-1
CDR3aa: CSVGVSGTYGYTF
CDR3nt: TGCAGCGTTGGTGTTTCAGGGACATATGGCTACACCTTC

abundance: few
d_gene: NA
j_gene: TRBJ2-1
v_gene: TRBV5-4
CDR3aa: CASSLGRWAYEQFF
CDR3nt: TGTGCCAGCAGCTTGGGCAGGTGGGCATATGAGCAGTTCTTC

abundance: few
d_gene: NA
j_gene: TRBJ1-2
v_gene: TRBV24-1
CDR3aa: CATHSRDYGYTF
CDR3nt: TGTGCCACCCATTCCCGGGACTATGGCTACACCTTC

abundance: many
d_gene: TRBD1
j_gene: TRBJ2-1
v_gene: TRBV7-8
CDR3aa: CASSRTGAPYNEQFF
CDR3nt: TGTGCCAGCAGCAGGACAGGGGCCCCCTACAATGAGCAGTTCTTC

abundance: many
d_gene: TRBD1
j_gene: TRBJ1-1
v_gene: TRBV6-1
CDR3aa: CASRRTGLNTEAFF
CDR3nt: TGTGCCAGCAGGCGGACAGGGTTGAACACTGAAGCTTTCTTT

abundance: NA
d_gene: NA
j_gene: TRBJ2-5
v_gene: TRBV7-9
CDR3aa: CASSPAIEETQYF
CDR3nt: TGTGCCAGCAGTCCGGCAATCGAAGAGACCCAGTACTTC